What follows are 2 T cell receptor beta chains derived from one specimen sequenced in a study of blood T cell repertoires in COVID-19. Data came from immunoSEQ multiplex PCR; TCRdb stores just in-frame clones and leaves some out. The data contain nearly 110,000 clones, 89% of them singletons. Sequencing used peripheral blood. The receptors originated from a man between 40 and 49 years old with active or convalescent COVID-19.

V usage is TRBV5-1 and J usage is TRBJ1-1, with 7 bases aligning to TRBD1. The V segment lost 4 bases and the J segment 4 bases; nucleotides outside the gene matches: 13. Per germline, CDR1 SGHRS and CDR2 YFSETQ. CDR3 size: 16 residues. Here the CDR3 DNA reads TGCGCCAGCAGCGAGGCAGGGGGTCGTTTGAGCACTGAAGCTTTCTTT. Its protein product is CASSEAGGRLSTEAFF.

The J gene is TRBJ1-3, the V gene TRBV12-2; the tabulated D call, TRBD1, remains unverified against the DNA. TRBV12-2 is annotated as a pseudogene. This CDR3 is 16 amino acids long. Written as DNA, the CDR3 is TGTGCAAGTCGCTTAGGCAGTCGAAACTCTGGAAACACCATATATTTT. Translating it yields CASRLGSRNSGNTIYF.